This T cell receptor (beta chain) was identified during a study of CD8 T cells in ankylosing spondylitis. Findings and limits, study-wide: CD8+ cells made up the disease-linked clones, which were relatively rare in peripheral blood. Blood of patients with ankylosing spondylitis appeared to be characterized by a TCR beta motif of roughly eight highly homologous variants. Reportedly, matched ankylosing spondylitis synovial fluid was significantly enriched for disease-linked clones.

Making use of molecular barcodes, quantitative 5'-RACE generated TCR beta libraries. TCRdb independently ran MiXCR on the 5' RACE reads; one entry per CDR3 protein. The table shows hundreds of thousands of distinct CDR3 sequences, with roughly a third occurring only once. This clonotype was seen more than once but under ten times. Its antigen remains unidentified. Trimming removed 0 bases from V and 5 bases from J, with 14 bases in between. Per germline, CDR1 LNHNV and CDR2 YYDKDF (reference sequence). This CDR3 comprises 15 residues. The material sequenced was blood, either unsorted or a sorted T cell fraction (not recorded which). This chain joins TRBV15 and TRBJ2-7; a weak D match, TRBD1 (5 bases). This clonotype originated in a male donor with ankylosing spondylitis or in good health (not recorded which). CDR3 amino acids: CATSRDTAGSNEQYF. The CDR3 coding sequence is TGTGCCACCAGCAGAGACACGGCAGGGTCGAACGAGCAGTACTTC.